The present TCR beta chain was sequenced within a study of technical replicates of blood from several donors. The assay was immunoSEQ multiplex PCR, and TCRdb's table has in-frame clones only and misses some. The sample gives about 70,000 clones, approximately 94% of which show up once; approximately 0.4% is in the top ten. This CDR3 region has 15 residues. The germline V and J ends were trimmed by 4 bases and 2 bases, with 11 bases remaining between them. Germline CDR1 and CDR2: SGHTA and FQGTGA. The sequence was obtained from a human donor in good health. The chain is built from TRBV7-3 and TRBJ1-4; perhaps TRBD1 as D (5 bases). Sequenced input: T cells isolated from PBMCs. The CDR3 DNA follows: TGTGCCAGCAGCTGGGGGGAAGGGACTAATGAAAAACTGTTTTTT. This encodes CASSWGEGTNEKLFF.